This T cell receptor (beta chain) comes out of a study of CD8 T cells in ankylosing spondylitis. Study-wide findings and caveats: Seemingly distinctive of ankylosing spondylitis blood was a TCR beta motif formed by eight highly homologous variants.

From the 5' RACE reads, TCRdb called clonotypes with MiXCR, one entry per CDR3 protein. The sample has 500,000 or so distinct CDR3 sequences, approximately 5.3% seen once. This clonotype was seen at least ten times. Its specificity is not known. Sequenced sample: blood, either unsorted or a sorted T cell fraction (not recorded which). This receptor was taken from a male donor with ankylosing spondylitis.

CDR3 protein: CATRTSGYNEQFF. CDR3 in DNA: TGTGCCACCAGAACTAGCGGGTACAATGAGCAGTTCTTC. This sequence joins TRBV15 and TRBJ2-1, with TRBD2 matching 9 bases. The CDR3 is 13 residues long. In germline, CDR1 is LNHNV, CDR2 YYDKDF (reference sequence). Trimming at V came to 6 bases and at J to 4 bases, leaving 1 base not matched to a gene.